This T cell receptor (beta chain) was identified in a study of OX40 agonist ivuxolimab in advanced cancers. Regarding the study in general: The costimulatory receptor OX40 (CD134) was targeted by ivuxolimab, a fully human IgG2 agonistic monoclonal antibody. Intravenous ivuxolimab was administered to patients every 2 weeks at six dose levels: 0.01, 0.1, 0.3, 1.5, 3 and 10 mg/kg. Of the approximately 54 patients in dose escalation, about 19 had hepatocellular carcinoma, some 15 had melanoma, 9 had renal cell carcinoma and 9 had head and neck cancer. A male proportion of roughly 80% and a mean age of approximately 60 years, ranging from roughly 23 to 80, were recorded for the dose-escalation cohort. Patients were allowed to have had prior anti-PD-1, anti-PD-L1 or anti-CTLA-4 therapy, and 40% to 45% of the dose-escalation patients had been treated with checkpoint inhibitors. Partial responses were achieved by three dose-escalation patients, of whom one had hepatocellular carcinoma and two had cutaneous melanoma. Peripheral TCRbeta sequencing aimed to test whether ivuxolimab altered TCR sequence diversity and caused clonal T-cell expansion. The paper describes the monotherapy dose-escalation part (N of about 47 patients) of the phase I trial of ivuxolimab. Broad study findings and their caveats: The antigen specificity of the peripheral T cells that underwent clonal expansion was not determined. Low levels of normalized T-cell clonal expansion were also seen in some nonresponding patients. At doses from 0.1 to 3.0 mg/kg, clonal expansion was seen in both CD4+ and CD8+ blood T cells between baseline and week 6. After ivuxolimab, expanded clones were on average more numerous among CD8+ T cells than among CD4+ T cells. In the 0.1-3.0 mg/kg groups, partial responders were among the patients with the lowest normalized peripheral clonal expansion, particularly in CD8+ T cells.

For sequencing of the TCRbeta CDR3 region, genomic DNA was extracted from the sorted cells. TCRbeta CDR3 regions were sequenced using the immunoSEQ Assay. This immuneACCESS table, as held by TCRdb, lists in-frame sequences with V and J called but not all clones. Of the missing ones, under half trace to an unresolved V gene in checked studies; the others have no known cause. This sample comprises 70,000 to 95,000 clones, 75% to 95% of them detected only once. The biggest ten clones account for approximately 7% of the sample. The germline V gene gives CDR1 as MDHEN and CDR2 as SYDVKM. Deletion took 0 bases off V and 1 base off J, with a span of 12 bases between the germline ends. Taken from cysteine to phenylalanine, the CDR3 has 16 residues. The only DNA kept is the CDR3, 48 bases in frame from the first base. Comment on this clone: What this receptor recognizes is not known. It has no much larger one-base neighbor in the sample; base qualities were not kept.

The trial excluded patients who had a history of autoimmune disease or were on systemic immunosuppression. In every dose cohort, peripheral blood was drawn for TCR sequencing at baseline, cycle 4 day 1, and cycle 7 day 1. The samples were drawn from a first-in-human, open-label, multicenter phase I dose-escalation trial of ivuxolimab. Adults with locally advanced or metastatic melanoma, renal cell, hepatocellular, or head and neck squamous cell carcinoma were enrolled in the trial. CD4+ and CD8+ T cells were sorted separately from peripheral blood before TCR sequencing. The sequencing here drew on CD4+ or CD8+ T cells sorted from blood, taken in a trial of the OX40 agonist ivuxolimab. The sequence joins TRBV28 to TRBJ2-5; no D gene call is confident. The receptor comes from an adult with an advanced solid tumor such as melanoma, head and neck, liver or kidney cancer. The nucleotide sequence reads TGTGCCAGCAGTTTATGGTCGGCCAGCACCCAAGAGACCCAGTACTTC. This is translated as CASSLWSASTQETQYF.